This TCR beta chain was sequenced during a study of cytomegalovirus exposure and HLA in healthy donors. Overall study results and limits: The study put some 150 TCR beta chains on its list as cytomegalovirus-associated. Testing in vitro showed a few CMV-associated chains specific for CMV antigens.

The assay was immunoSEQ multiplex PCR, and TCRdb's table has in-frame clones only and misses some. The data show about 170,000 clones, more than 75% seen once. This CDR3 contains 14 residues. Germline loops: CDR1 GTSNPN, CDR2 SVGIG (reference sequence). Trimming took 3 bases from V and 1 from J, leaving 9 bases between them. Points on this clone: Its antigen is currently unknown.

This sequence was found in a woman in her twenties or thirties in good health and CMV-seronegative. The chain has TRBV30 and TRBJ2-2, with D unresolved. The sample consisted of PBMCs. Here the CDR3 reads CAWSPPWNTGELFF. The DNA for the CDR3 is TGTGCCTGGAGCCCCCCGTGGAACACCGGGGAGCTGTTTTTT.